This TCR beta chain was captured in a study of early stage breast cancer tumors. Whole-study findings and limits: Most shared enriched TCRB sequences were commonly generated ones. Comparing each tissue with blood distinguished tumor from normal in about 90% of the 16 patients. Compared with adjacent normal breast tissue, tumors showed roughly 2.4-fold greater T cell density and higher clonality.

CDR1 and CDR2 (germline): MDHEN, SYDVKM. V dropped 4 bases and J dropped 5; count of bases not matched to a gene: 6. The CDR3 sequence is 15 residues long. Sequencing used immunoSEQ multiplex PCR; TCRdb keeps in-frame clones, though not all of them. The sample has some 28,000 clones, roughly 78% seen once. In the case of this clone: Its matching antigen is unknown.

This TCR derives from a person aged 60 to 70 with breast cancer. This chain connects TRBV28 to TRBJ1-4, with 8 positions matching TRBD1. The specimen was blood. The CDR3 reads CASSSQGDRNEKLFF. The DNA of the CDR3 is TGTGCCAGCAGTTCTCAGGGGGACAGGAATGAAAAACTGTTTTTT.